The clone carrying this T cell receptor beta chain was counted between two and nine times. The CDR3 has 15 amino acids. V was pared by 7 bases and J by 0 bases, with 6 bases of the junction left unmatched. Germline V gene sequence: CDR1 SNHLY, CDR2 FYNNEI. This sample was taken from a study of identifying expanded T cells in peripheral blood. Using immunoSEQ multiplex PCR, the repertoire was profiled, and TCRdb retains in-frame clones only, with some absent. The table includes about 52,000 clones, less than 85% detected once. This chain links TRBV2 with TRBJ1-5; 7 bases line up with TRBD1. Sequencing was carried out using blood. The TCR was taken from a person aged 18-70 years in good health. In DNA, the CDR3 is TGTGCCAGCAATAAACAGGGGAATAGCAATCAGCCCCAGCATTTT. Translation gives CASNKQGNSNQPQHF.